This T cell receptor (beta chain) was documented in a study of beta chain features in type 1 diabetes. Findings and limits, study-wide: Within the patient group, naive, central memory and Treg TCRB repertoires appeared more similar to each other than within healthy donors.

The ends lost 2 bases at V and 14 bases at J; junction bases unmatched: 2. CDR1 is MNHEY and CDR2 is SVGAGI in the germline V gene. CDR3 size: 12 residues. This clone was seen a handful of times. What it recognizes is unknown. Expressed TCRB transcripts were sequenced because the isolated RNA had all been reverse transcribed beforehand. The protocol was immunoSEQ multiplex PCR, while the TCRdb copy is restricted to in-frame clones and leaves out a portion. This table has around 300,000 clones, about 8% appearing once. This sequence originates from a woman aged 18-35 years in good health. The V call is TRBV6-5, the J call TRBJ1-6; 8 nucleotides agree with TRBD1. Source material: central memory CD4+ T cells from blood. CDR3 residues: CASSYQGAALHF. The CDR3 DNA is TGTGCCAGCAGTTACCAGGGGGCGGCCCTCCACTTT.